This TCR beta chain was observed in a study of blood T cell repertoires in COVID-19. Study-wide context: COVID-19 samples from acute and convalescent phases originated in the United States, Italy and Spain. The cDNA or gDNA used as material had been derived from T cells, B-cell-depleted T cells, or PBMCs.

Authors' methods: It was from reference gene primer amplification that nucleated cell counts were estimated. Clones were read by immunoSEQ multiplex PCR, and TCRdb kept only the in-frame ones, dropping some. Clone size and V and J calls were adopted from that table, with D and trimming inferred from the DNA. The repertoire consists of about 82,000 clones, with 80% occurring once and the leading ten covering 12%. The CDR3 length is 15 residues. Trimming took 2 bases from V and 4 from J; bases not matched to a gene: 4. From germline, CDR1 is ENHRY and CDR2 SYGVKD. Sequencing was performed on peripheral blood. The receptor comes from a woman aged 35 to 49 with active or convalescent COVID-19. The rearrangement uses TRBV10-3 and TRBJ2-5; the match to TRBD1 covers 10 bases. The CDR3 sequence is CAISEPDRGRETQYF. The CDR3 region has the DNA TGTGCCATCAGTGAGCCCGACAGGGGGCGAGAGACCCAGTACTTC.